The 32 T cell receptor beta chains below all came from one sample that was sequenced in a study of cytomegalovirus exposure and HLA in healthy donors. Primers included in the PCR were 60 Vbeta and 13 Jbeta primers. Only in-frame clones appear in the TCRdb table, and some are missing; sequencing was by immunoSEQ multiplex PCR. The sample holds about 160,000 clones, roughly 80% seen once. What was sequenced was PBMCs. Receptors were obtained from a woman in her twenties or thirties in good health and CMV-seropositive.

The rearrangement links TRBV29-1 to TRBJ2-1; 15 nucleotides line up with TRBD2. CDR3 length: 17 residues. Germline V gene lookup returns CDR1 SQVTM and CDR2 ANQGSEA. Trimming removed 4 bases from V and 0 bases from J; junction bases left unmatched: 4. CDR3 DNA sequence: TGCAGCGTTGGGGGACTAGCGGGGGGCCACTCCTACAATGAGCAGTTCTTC. Residues: CSVGGLAGGHSYNEQFF.

This clone was seen a single time. The rearrangement uses TRBV19 and TRBJ1-2; D remains ambiguous. The CDR3 sequence is 14 residues long. CDR1 is LNHDA and CDR2 is SQIVND in the germline V gene (reference sequence). Trimming left V 7 bases short and J 3 bases short, with 15 bases between. CDR3 sequence (DNA): TGTGCCAGTAAAGAGGGTACAAACGACTATGGCTACACCTTC. Residues: CASKEGTNDYGYTF.

J is TRBJ2-5 and V is TRBV5-1; 7 bases align to TRBD1. CDR3 length: 15 residues. V trimming: 4 bases; J trimming: 1 base; junction bases outside the gene matches: 7. Germline V gene lookup returns CDR1 SGHRS and CDR2 YFSETQ. The CDR3 nucleotides read TGCGCCAGCAGCGGTAGGACAGGCCTCCAAGAGACCCAGTACTTC. This sequence encodes CASSGRTGLQETQYF.

The genes are TRBV19 and TRBJ1-1; D perhaps matches TRBD1 (5 bases). Germline V gene data show CDR1 as LNHDA and CDR2 as SQIVND (reference sequence). V lost 5 bases, J lost 3 bases, and 16 bases lay in between. The CDR3 is made up of 15 amino acids. The CDR3 loop reads CASSAQGSGYTEAFF. The DNA for the CDR3 is TGTGCCAGTAGTGCCCAGGGCAGTGGGTACACTGAAGCTTTCTTT. Combining the CDR3 with reference TRBV19 and TRBJ1-1 gives the whole variable domain DGGITQSPKYLFRKEGQNVTLSCEQNLNHDAMYWYRQDPGQGLRLIYYSQIVNDFQKGDIAEGYSVSREKKESFPLTVTSAQKNPTAFYLCASSAQGSGYTEAFFGQGTRLTVV.

The table lists this clone with a count of one. J is TRBJ1-2 and V is TRBV5-1; D is undetermined. This CDR3 spans 12 amino acids. Trimming removed 0 bases at V and 6 bases at J, with 6 bases between. CDR1 and CDR2 (germline): SGHRS, YFSETQ. Here the CDR3 reads CASSLGSNGYTF. The DNA for the CDR3 is TGCGCCAGCAGCTTGGGAAGCAATGGCTACACCTTC.

This clone was found a few times. The V and J genes are TRBV13 and TRBJ1-2; 7 positions match TRBD1. After removal of 0 bases from V and 3 bases from J, the junction contained 4 bases not matched to a gene. CDR1 is PRHDT, CDR2 FYEKMQ, per germline (reference sequence). The CDR3 is 15 amino acids. The CDR3 DNA reads as TGTGCCAGCAGCTTAGGTCGACAGGGCTACTATGGCTACACCTTC. Protein product: CASSLGRQGYYGYTF.

This chain uses TRBV4-2 with TRBJ1-3; the D gene is possibly TRBD1 (5 bases). Germline loops: CDR1 LGHNA, CDR2 YNFKEQ. The CDR3 is 16 amino acids. The V end was cut by 0 bases, the J end by 2 bases, with 11 bases between. DNA for the CDR3: TGTGCCAGCAGCCAAGATCTACGGGGGACTGGAAACACCATATATTTT. Amino acids: CASSQDLRGTGNTIYF.

The chain couples TRBV15 to TRBJ1-2; no firm D call. Per the germline V gene, CDR1 is LNHNV and CDR2 is YYDKDF (reference sequence). This CDR3 has 13 amino acids. The ends were cut back, 0 bases at V and 5 bases at J, with 7 bases in the middle. The CDR3 protein is CATSRDHNYGYTF. The CDR3 nucleotides read TGTGCCACCAGCAGAGATCACAATTATGGCTACACCTTC.

V usage is TRBV10-3 and J usage is TRBJ1-1, with 12 bases that match TRBD1. The trim removed 1 base at V and 1 base at J, leaving 4 bases unmatched. The CDR3 length is 17 residues. Germline-derived CDR1 and CDR2 are ENHRY and SYGVKD. The CDR3 loop reads CAISEFRDRGPNTEAFF. CDR3 DNA sequence: TGTGCCATCAGTGAGTTCCGGGACAGGGGGCCGAACACTGAAGCTTTCTTT.

The gene calls are TRBV7-2 and TRBJ1-5; tentative D call: TRBD1 (5 bases). CDR3 length: 15 residues. CDR1 and CDR2 (germline): SGHTA, FQGNSA. V lost 3 bases to trimming and J lost 2 bases, with 11 bases between them. The CDR3 nucleotides read TGTGCCAGCAGCTTGGGGGGGGTGGGCAATCAGCCCCAGCATTTT. It codes for CASSLGGVGNQPQHF. Filled out from reference TRBV7-2 and TRBJ1-5, the complete variable domain reads GAGVSQSPSNKVTEKGKDVELRCDPISGHTALYWYRQSLGQGLEFLIYFQGNSAPDKSGLPSDRFSAERTGGSVSTLTIQRTQQEDSAVYLCASSLGGVGNQPQHFGDGTRLSIL.

This chain connects TRBV28 to TRBJ2-5; perhaps TRBD2 as D (6 bases). V lost 4 bases and J lost 3, with 18 bases in between. CDR3 length equals 16 residues. Per the germline V gene, CDR1 is MDHEN and CDR2 is SYDVKM. CDR3 in amino acids: CASSSHTWTMKETQYF. Written as DNA, the CDR3 is TGTGCCAGCAGTTCCCACACTTGGACTATGAAAGAGACCCAGTACTTC.

The rearrangement joins TRBV7-8 to TRBJ1-5, with TRBD1 as a possible D gene (5 bases). The CDR3 runs to 16 residues. CDR1 and CDR2 (germline): SGHVS, FQNEAQ. The ends were cut back, 1 base at V and 6 bases at J, with 16 bases in the middle. In nucleotides, the CDR3 is TGTGCCAGCAGCTTAGGCCAGAGGTTTCAGGGTCAGCCCCAGCATTTT. This translates into CASSLGQRFQGQPQHF. The full variable domain, rest sourced from reference TRBV7-8 and TRBJ1-5, is GAGVSQSPRYKVAKRGQDVALRCDPISGHVSLFWYQQALGQGPEFLTYFQNEAQLDKSGLPSDRFFAERPEGSVSTLKIQRTQQEDSAVYLCASSLGQRFQGQPQHFGDGTRLSIL.

Only one count was recorded for this clone. The CDR3 reads CASSQAGGFFSYEQYF. For the CDR3, the DNA is TGTGCCAGCAGCCAAGCGGGGGGTTTCTTCTCCTACGAGCAGTACTTC. The V call is TRBV4-2, the J call TRBJ2-7; TRBD2 agrees at 7 bases. This CDR3 region has 16 residues. From germline, CDR1 is LGHNA and CDR2 YNFKEQ. V was clipped by 1 base and J by 0 bases; unmatched bases: 6.

The rearrangement links TRBV2 to TRBJ2-2, with TRBD1 matching over 7 bases. The trim removed 7 bases at V and 7 bases at J, leaving 3 bases unmatched. From germline, CDR1 is SNHLY and CDR2 FYNNEI. The CDR3 is 12 amino acids. The CDR3 region is CASKGDSGELFF. CDR3 DNA sequence: TGTGCCAGCAAAGGGGACAGCGGGGAGCTGTTTTTT.

This rearrangement joins TRBV15 to TRBJ1-5, with D unresolved. CDR3 size: 16 residues. Between the trimmed V and J ends, which lost 5 bases and 2 bases, there was a span of 16 bases. The germline V gene has CDR1 LNHNV and CDR2 YYDKDF (reference sequence). CDR3 nucleotides: TGTGCCACCAGCCCCCGGGGAGGGTCGCGCAATCAGCCCCAGCATTTT. Protein: CATSPRGGSRNQPQHF.

V gene TRBV9 combines with J gene TRBJ2-3; a possible D gene is TRBD1 (5 bases). Trimming left V 4 bases short and J 4 bases short, with 16 bases between. The germline V gene encodes CDR1 SGDLS and CDR2 YYNGEE. The length of the CDR3 is 15 residues. The CDR3 loop reads CASSKVTAGADTQYF. CDR3 DNA sequence: TGTGCCAGCAGCAAGGTGACAGCAGGCGCAGATACGCAGTATTTT.

V usage is TRBV29-1 and J usage is TRBJ1-1; 7 bases fit TRBD1. There are 15 residues in the CDR3. Per the germline V gene, CDR1 is SQVTM and CDR2 is ANQGSEA. Trimming removed 8 bases from V and 1 base from J; junction bases left unmatched: 13. For the CDR3, the DNA is TGCAGCCACAGAAAACCGGGACAGCCGAACACTGAAGCTTTCTTT. Its translation is CSHRKPGQPNTEAFF.

This chain links TRBV6-1 with TRBJ1-2; 10 nucleotides match TRBD1. CDR1 and CDR2 from the germline V gene are MNHNS and SASEGT. This CDR3 comprises 18 residues. With 4 bases clipped from V and 4 bases from J, the junction kept 15 bases outside the gene matches. The CDR3 region is CASSASRDRGTTGYGYTF. CDR3 nucleotide sequence: TGTGCCAGCAGTGCCTCCCGGGACAGGGGCACCACTGGCTATGGCTACACCTTC.

The V gene is TRBV28, the J gene TRBJ1-1, with a tentative D call TRBD1 (6 bases). Germline CDR1 is MDHEN and CDR2 is SYDVKM. V dropped 9 bases and J dropped 5 bases, with 19 bases sitting between them. There are 14 residues in the CDR3. DNA of the CDR3: TGTGCCAGTTGTGCCGGGACACCCAATACTGAAGCTTTCTTT. Its protein is CASCAGTPNTEAFF.

The chain joins TRBV11-1 to TRBJ2-2; the D gene is possibly TRBD2 (5 bases). The germline gives CDR1 SGHAT, CDR2 FQDESV (reference sequence). V lost 5 bases, J lost 0 bases, and 13 bases lay in between. The CDR3 extends over 16 amino acids. The CDR3, as DNA: TGTGCCAGCAGCACGTATGGGAGCGCGAACACCGGGGAGCTGTTTTTT. It translates to CASSTYGSANTGELFF. The entire variable domain, with the rest obtained from reference TRBV11-1 and TRBJ2-2, is as follows: EAEVAQSPRYKITEKSQAVAFWCDPISGHATLYWYRQILGQGPELLVQFQDESVVDDSQLPKDRFSAERLKGVDSTLKIQPAELGDSAMYLCASSTYGSANTGELFFGEGSRLTVL.

The genes are TRBV11-2 and TRBJ1-1, with D uncertain. CDR1 and CDR2 (germline): SGHAT, FQNNGV. The CDR3 is made up of 15 amino acids. The V gene lost 1 base and the J gene lost 1 base, with 10 bases spanning the gap. CDR3 sequence: CASSLASLSNTEAFF. CDR3 bases: TGTGCCAGCAGCTTAGCGTCTCTTTCGAACACTGAAGCTTTCTTT.

The V and J genes are TRBV7-8 and TRBJ1-2, with 9 bases that match TRBD1. The CDR3 totals 17 residues. V shed 3 bases, J shed 0 bases, and the junction held 8 bases outside the gene matches. CDR1 and CDR2 (germline): SGHVS, FQNEAQ. CDR3 DNA: TGTGCCAGCAGCTTTCAAAGACAGGGGGAGACTAACTATGGCTACACCTTC. The encoded protein is CASSFQRQGETNYGYTF.

This rearrangement joins TRBV4-1 to TRBJ1-2; D uncertain. The germline V gene encodes CDR1 MGHRA and CDR2 YSYEKL. V was cut by 0 bases and J by 0 bases, with 8 bases left in between. There are 15 residues in the CDR3. DNA for the CDR3: TGCGCCAGCAGCCAAGATGAGCAAACTAACTATGGCTACACCTTC. Residues: CASSQDEQTNYGYTF.

The gene calls are TRBV4-1 and TRBJ1-4; D possibly corresponds to TRBD1 (5 bases). V was pared by 2 bases and J by 7 bases, with 20 bases between. There are 17 residues in the CDR3. Germline CDR1 MGHRA, CDR2 YSYEKL. The CDR3 sequence is CASSQLRPGRGFEKLFF. In DNA, the CDR3 is TGCGCCAGCAGCCAACTGCGCCCGGGGAGGGGTTTTGAAAAACTGTTTTTT.

V usage is TRBV4-3 and J usage is TRBJ2-1; tentatively, D is TRBD1 (6 bases). The CDR3 length is 15 residues. Per the germline V gene, CDR1 is LGHNA and CDR2 is YSLEER. The V end was cut by 3 bases, the J end by 3 bases, with 12 bases between. The DNA of the CDR3 is TGCGCCAGCAGCCAGGCCGGGACACTCTACAATGAGCAGTTCTTC. Protein product: CASSQAGTLYNEQFF.

CDR3: CASSFGQASYEQYF. CDR3 coding DNA: TGTGCCAGCAGCTTTGGGCAGGCGTCCTACGAGCAGTACTTC. This chain links TRBV5-4 with TRBJ2-7; no reliable D call. V lost 2 bases and J lost 1, with 10 bases in between. The CDR3 is made up of 14 amino acids. Germline V gives CDR1 SGHNT, CDR2 YYREEE (reference sequence).

The chain combines TRBV9 with TRBJ1-6, with D unclear. The V end was cut by 2 bases, the J end by 0 bases, with 3 bases between. CDR3 length: 14 amino acids. Germline V CDR1 and CDR2: SGDLS, YYNGEE. The CDR3 sequence: CASSVRSYNSPLHF. The CDR3 DNA follows: TGTGCCAGCAGCGTCCGCTCCTATAATTCACCCCTCCACTTT.

The chain employs TRBV7-6 and TRBJ1-2; 9 positions agree with TRBD1. V shed 5 bases and J 9 bases; nucleotides not matched to a gene: 19. This CDR3 is built from 17 residues. Germline V CDR1 and CDR2: SGHVS, FNYEAQ. The CDR3 region is CASSPRAWEQGARSYTF. CDR3 coding DNA: TGTGCCAGCAGCCCACGTGCCTGGGAACAGGGGGCGAGGAGCTACACCTTC. The variable domain in full, with the rest retrieved from reference TRBV7-6 and TRBJ1-2, is GAGVSQSPRYKVTKRGQDVALRCDPISGHVSLYWYRQALGQGPEFLTYFNYEAQQDKSGLPNDRFSAERPEGSISTLTIQRTEQRDSAMYRCASSPRAWEQGARSYTFGSGTRLTVV.

The sample holds one count of this clone. V usage is TRBV2 and J usage is TRBJ2-7, with unresolved D. The V end was cut by 6 bases, the J end by 4 bases, with 10 bases between. The CDR3 is 12 residues long. Germline lookup yields CDR1 SNHLY and CDR2 FYNNEI. CDR3 residues: CASSRLNYEQYF. The CDR3 coding sequence is TGTGCCAGCAGCCGACTCAATTACGAGCAGTACTTC.

In this sample, this clone turned up a few times. The chain links TRBV6-6 to TRBJ1-4; D gene unclear. The CDR3 consists of 12 residues. Trimming left V 4 bases short and J 11 bases short, with 11 bases between. Germline CDR1 reads MNHNY; CDR2 reads SVGAGI (reference sequence). CDR3 loop: CASSSATRKLFF. CDR3 in DNA: TGTGCCAGCAGTTCAGCGACGCGGAAACTGTTTTTT.

This chain joins TRBV9 and TRBJ2-7; the D gene is possibly TRBD2 (6 bases). This CDR3 has 14 residues. Per the germline V gene, CDR1 is SGDLS and CDR2 is YYNGEE. V dropped 0 bases and J dropped 2 bases, with 9 bases sitting between them. Here the CDR3 DNA reads TGTGCCAGCAGCGTAGGCCGGGGGACCTACGAGCAGTACTTC. This translates into CASSVGRGTYEQYF.

V gene TRBV7-2 combines with J gene TRBJ2-7; 13 positions agree with TRBD2. J gave up 3 bases and V 5 bases, and 13 bases lay outside the gene matches. The V gene's germline CDR1 is SGHTA and CDR2 FQGNSA. This CDR3 is 18 amino acids long. The CDR3 nucleotides read TGTGCCAGCAGCCCCCGACTAGCGGGGGGCCTTAGCCGCTACGAGCAGTACTTC. The encoded protein is CASSPRLAGGLSRYEQYF. Drawing the rest from reference TRBV7-2 and TRBJ2-7, the complete variable domain is GAGVSQSPSNKVTEKGKDVELRCDPISGHTALYWYRQSLGQGLEFLIYFQGNSAPDKSGLPSDRFSAERTGGSVSTLTIQRTQQEDSAVYLCASSPRLAGGLSRYEQYFGPGTRLTVT.